Listed below are T cell receptor beta chains from one sample, sequenced in a study of vaccination and CD4 T cells after COVID-19. These TCRs are of unknown antigen specificity. One entry per CDR3 protein, called by TCRdb with MiXCR from the PCR reads. The table lists 20,000 or so distinct CDR3 sequences, over 45% of them singletons. Specimen: cultured CD4+ T cells from blood. Source of these receptors: a human donor with COVID-19. Both conserved end residues are part of each CDR3. D genes are given only for firm matches. Size is stated for part of the rows, as once, few or many counts, or as a class when the clone is expanded.

d_call: TRBD1; clone_size: few; v_call: TRBV7-6; j_call: TRBJ2-5; cdr3_nt: TGTGCCAGCAGCACCAGGGGGCCGTTAGAGACCCAGTACTTC; cdr3_aa: CASSTRGPLETQYF
d_call: NA; clone_size: NA; v_call: TRBV5-4; j_call: TRBJ2-5; cdr3_nt: TGTGCCAGCAGCTCCGCGACAGGGACTCGCCAAGAGACCCAGTACTTC; cdr3_aa: CASSSATGTRQETQYF
d_call: TRBD1; clone_size: NA; v_call: TRBV7-3; j_call: TRBJ2-2; cdr3_nt: TGTGCCAGCAGCGTCTCCGGGACAGGGGTCCCCGGGGAGCTGTTTTTT; cdr3_aa: CASSVSGTGVPGELFF
d_call: NA; clone_size: few; v_call: TRBV19; j_call: TRBJ1-5; cdr3_nt: TGTGCCAGTAGTATAGAGGGGCGTGGGAATCAGCCCCAGCATTTT; cdr3_aa: CASSIEGRGNQPQHF
d_call: NA; clone_size: NA; v_call: TRBV7-3; j_call: TRBJ2-5; cdr3_nt: TGTGCCAGCAGCTTAAGCGGCGGGAATCAAGAGACCCAGTACTTC; cdr3_aa: CASSLSGGNQETQYF
d_call: NA; clone_size: NA; v_call: TRBV7-2; j_call: TRBJ2-3; cdr3_nt: TGTGCCAGCAGCTTAAGGCTAGCTCTCAATACGCAGTATTTT; cdr3_aa: CASSLRLALNTQYF
d_call: TRBD2; clone_size: NA; v_call: TRBV6-1; j_call: TRBJ2-1; cdr3_nt: TGTGCCAGCAGGACCTTCTTTAGCGGGACCTACAATGAGCAGTTCTTC; cdr3_aa: CASRTFFSGTYNEQFF
d_call: TRBD1; clone_size: NA; v_call: TRBV4-1; j_call: TRBJ2-5; cdr3_nt: TGCGCCAGCAGTTTTGGACAGGGGGCCTCCTTCGGGACCCAGTACTTC; cdr3_aa: CASSFGQGASFGTQYF
d_call: NA; clone_size: few; v_call: TRBV5-1; j_call: TRBJ1-6; cdr3_nt: TGCGCCAGCAGCTTGGACGGGGGCGGTTCACCCCTCCACTTT; cdr3_aa: CASSLDGGGSPLHF
d_call: NA; clone_size: NA; v_call: TRBV20-1; j_call: TRBJ2-7; cdr3_nt: TGCAGTGCTAGTAGGTCGGCTTCCTCCTACGAGCAGTACTTC; cdr3_aa: CSASRSASSYEQYF
d_call: NA; clone_size: few; v_call: TRBV7-2; j_call: TRBJ1-1; cdr3_nt: TGTGCCAGCAGCTTACTCGTCGAGTTAAGGTTTGAAGCTTTCTTT; cdr3_aa: CASSLLVELRFEAFF
d_call: TRBD2; clone_size: NA; v_call: TRBV20-1; j_call: TRBJ2-7; cdr3_nt: TGCAGTGCTAGAGAAGGGACTAGCGGGGGAACCTACGAGCAGTACTTC; cdr3_aa: CSAREGTSGGTYEQYF
d_call: NA; clone_size: few; v_call: TRBV7-2; j_call: TRBJ1-5; cdr3_nt: TGTGCCAGCAGCTTAGATACAGGAAATCAGCCCCAGCATTTT; cdr3_aa: CASSLDTGNQPQHF
d_call: TRBD1; clone_size: NA; v_call: TRBV7-2; j_call: TRBJ1-1; cdr3_nt: TGTGCCAGCAGCTCCCTGGACAGGGGGAAAGGAACTGAAGCTTTCTTT; cdr3_aa: CASSSLDRGKGTEAFF
d_call: TRBD1; clone_size: NA; v_call: TRBV29-1; j_call: TRBJ2-6; cdr3_nt: TGCAGCGTTACAGGGGCTGGGGCCAACGTCCTGACTTTC; cdr3_aa: CSVTGAGANVLTF
d_call: NA; clone_size: once; v_call: TRBV7-9; j_call: TRBJ2-3; cdr3_nt: TGTGCCAGCAGCTTAGCGGGGGGGGCCAAAGATACGCAGTATTTT; cdr3_aa: CASSLAGGAKDTQYF
d_call: NA; clone_size: NA; v_call: TRBV19; j_call: TRBJ2-3; cdr3_nt: TGTGCCAGTAGCCTAGGGGCGGGGAAGGCAGATACGCAGTATTTT; cdr3_aa: CASSLGAGKADTQYF
d_call: TRBD1; clone_size: few; v_call: TRBV5-1; j_call: TRBJ2-5; cdr3_nt: TGCGCCAGCAGCACCTTGACAGGGACGTTCCAAGAGACCCAGTACTTC; cdr3_aa: CASSTLTGTFQETQYF
d_call: TRBD1; clone_size: NA; v_call: TRBV19; j_call: TRBJ1-2; cdr3_nt: TGTGCCAGTAGTGTCCCCGGGACAGGGATTAACTATGGCTACACCTTC; cdr3_aa: CASSVPGTGINYGYTF
d_call: NA; clone_size: NA; v_call: TRBV20-1; j_call: TRBJ2-2; cdr3_nt: TGCAGTGCTAGATTTCGGCCCGGGGAGCTGTTTTTT; cdr3_aa: CSARFRPGELFF
d_call: NA; clone_size: few; v_call: TRBV6-1; j_call: TRBJ2-5; cdr3_nt: TGTGCCAGCAGTGGCAAAGAAACCCAGTACTTC; cdr3_aa: CASSGKETQYF
d_call: TRBD1; clone_size: once; v_call: TRBV2; j_call: TRBJ2-7; cdr3_nt: TGTGCCTCCAAAAGGACAGGGGGATACGAGCAGTACTTC; cdr3_aa: CASKRTGGYEQYF
d_call: NA; clone_size: medium-sized; v_call: TRBV7-9; j_call: TRBJ2-2; cdr3_nt: TGTGCCAGCAGCTTCAGCAGGGGGGTACTGGCTGGGGAGCTGTTTTTT; cdr3_aa: CASSFSRGVLAGELFF
d_call: NA; clone_size: NA; v_call: TRBV7-9; j_call: TRBJ1-5; cdr3_nt: TGTGCCAGCAGCTCGGGTTTGCGGCCCCAGCATTTT; cdr3_aa: CASSSGLRPQHF
d_call: TRBD1; clone_size: few; v_call: TRBV6-1; j_call: TRBJ2-2; cdr3_nt: TGTGCCAGCAGCGACTGGACAGGACGAAACTTGAACGGGGAGCTGTTTTTT; cdr3_aa: CASSDWTGRNLNGELFF